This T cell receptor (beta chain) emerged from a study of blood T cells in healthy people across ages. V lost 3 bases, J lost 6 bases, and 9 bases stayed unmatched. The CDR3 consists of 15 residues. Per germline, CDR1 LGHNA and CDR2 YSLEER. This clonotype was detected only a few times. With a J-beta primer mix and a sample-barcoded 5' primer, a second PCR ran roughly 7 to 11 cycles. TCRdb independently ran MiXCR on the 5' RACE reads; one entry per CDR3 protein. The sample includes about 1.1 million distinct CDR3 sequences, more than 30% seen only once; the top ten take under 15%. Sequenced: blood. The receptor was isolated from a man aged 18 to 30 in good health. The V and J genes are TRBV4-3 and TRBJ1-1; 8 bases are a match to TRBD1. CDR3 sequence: CASSQIQDRVSEAFF. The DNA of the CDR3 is TGCGCCAGCAGCCAGATTCAGGACAGGGTCTCTGAAGCTTTCTTT.